Detailed here is one T cell receptor (beta chain). This entry belongs to a study of OX40 agonist ivuxolimab in advanced cancers. V lost 0 bases, J lost 5 bases, and 17 bases lay in between. This CDR3 is built from 16 residues. Germline values: CDR1 SGHRS, CDR2 YFSETQ. The protocol was immunoSEQ multiplex PCR, while the TCRdb copy is restricted to in-frame clones and leaves out a portion. The data contain approximately 94,000 clones, about 85% of them singletons. The sequencing here drew on CD4+ or CD8+ T cells sorted from blood, taken in a trial of the OX40 agonist ivuxolimab. This TCR derives from an adult with an advanced solid tumor such as melanoma, head and neck, liver or kidney cancer. V gene TRBV5-1 combines with J gene TRBJ1-1; D gene unclear. The CDR3 bases are TGCGCCAGCAGCTTGGCAAGGAGTCTAAAGGATACTGAAGCTTTCTTT. Its protein is CASSLARSLKDTEAFF.